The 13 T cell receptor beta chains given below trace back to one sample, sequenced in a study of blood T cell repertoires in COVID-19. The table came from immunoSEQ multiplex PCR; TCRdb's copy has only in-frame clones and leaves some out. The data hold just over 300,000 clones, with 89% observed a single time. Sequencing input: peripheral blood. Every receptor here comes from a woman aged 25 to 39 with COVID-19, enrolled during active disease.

DNA for the CDR3: TGTGCCAGCACCCTTGACAGGGCTGGGGCCAACGTCCTGACTTTC. Its protein is CASTLDRAGANVLTF. The chain carries TRBV9 and TRBJ2-6, with 7 bases aligning to TRBD1. Per germline, CDR1 SGDLS and CDR2 YYNGEE. Trimming removed 6 bases from V and 2 bases from J; junction bases left unmatched: 5. The CDR3 totals 15 residues. The full variable domain, in which reference TRBV9 and TRBJ2-6 provide the parts outside the CDR3, is DSGVTQTPKHLITATGQRVTLRCSPRSGDLSVYWYQQSLDQGLQFLIQYYNGEERAKGNILERFSAQQFPDLHSELNLSSLELGDSALYFCASTLDRAGANVLTFGAGSRLTVL.

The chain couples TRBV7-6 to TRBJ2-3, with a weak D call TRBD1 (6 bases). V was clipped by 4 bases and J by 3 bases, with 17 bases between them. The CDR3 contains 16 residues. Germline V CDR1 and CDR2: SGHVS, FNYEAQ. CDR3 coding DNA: TGTGCCAGCAGCTCCTCACAGACAGGTGGGACAGATACGCAGTATTTT. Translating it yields CASSSSQTGGTDTQYF. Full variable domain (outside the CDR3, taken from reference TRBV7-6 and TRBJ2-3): GAGVSQSPRYKVTKRGQDVALRCDPISGHVSLYWYRQALGQGPEFLTYFNYEAQQDKSGLPNDRFSAERPEGSISTLTIQRTEQRDSAMYRCASSSSQTGGTDTQYFGPGTRLTVL.

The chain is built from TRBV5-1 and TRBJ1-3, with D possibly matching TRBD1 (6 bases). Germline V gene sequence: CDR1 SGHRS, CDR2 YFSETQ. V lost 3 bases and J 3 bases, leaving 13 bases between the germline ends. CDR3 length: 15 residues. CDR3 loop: CASSSQGFSGNTIYF. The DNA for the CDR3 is TGCGCCAGCAGCTCACAGGGTTTCAGTGGAAACACCATATATTTT.

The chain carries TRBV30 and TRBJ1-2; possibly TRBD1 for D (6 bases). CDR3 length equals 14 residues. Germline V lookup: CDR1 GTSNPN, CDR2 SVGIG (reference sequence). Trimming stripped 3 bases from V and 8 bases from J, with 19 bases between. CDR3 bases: TGTGCCTGGAGAGCCGGACAGACTCGGAGAGGCTACACCTTC. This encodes CAWRAGQTRRGYTF.

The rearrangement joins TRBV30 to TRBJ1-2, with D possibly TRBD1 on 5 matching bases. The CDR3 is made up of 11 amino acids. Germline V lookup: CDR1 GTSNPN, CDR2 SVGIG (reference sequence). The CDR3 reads CAFGRAQGYTF. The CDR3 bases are TGTGCGTTCGGCAGGGCGCAAGGCTACACCTTC.

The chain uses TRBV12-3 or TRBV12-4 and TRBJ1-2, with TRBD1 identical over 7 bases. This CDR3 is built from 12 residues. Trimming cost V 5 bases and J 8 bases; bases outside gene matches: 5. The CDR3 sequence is CASSRGGIGYTF. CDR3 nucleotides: TGTGCCAGCAGTAGAGGGGGCATAGGCTACACCTTC.

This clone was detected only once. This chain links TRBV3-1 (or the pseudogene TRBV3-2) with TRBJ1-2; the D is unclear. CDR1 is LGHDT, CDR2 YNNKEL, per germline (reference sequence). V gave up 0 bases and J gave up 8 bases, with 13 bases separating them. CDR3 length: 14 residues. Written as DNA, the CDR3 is TGTGCCAGCAGCCAAGATCTGGGATCGGGGGGCTACACCTTC. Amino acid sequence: CASSQDLGSGGYTF.

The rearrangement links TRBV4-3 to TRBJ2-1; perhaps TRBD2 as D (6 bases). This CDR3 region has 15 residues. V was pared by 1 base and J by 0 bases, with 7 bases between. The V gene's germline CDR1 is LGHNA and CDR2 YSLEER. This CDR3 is CASSQGRDSYNEQFF. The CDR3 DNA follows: TGCGCCAGCAGCCAAGGGAGGGACTCCTACAATGAGCAGTTCTTC.

The CDR3: CASNSGADSPFF. Here the CDR3 DNA reads TGTGCCAGTAACTCAGGGGCCGACTCTCCTTTCTTC. The rearrangement joins TRBV19 to TRBJ2-1; possible D gene TRBD1, 6 bases. The V end was cut by 7 bases, the J end by 16 bases, with 20 bases between. CDR1 and CDR2 (germline): LNHDA, SQIVND (reference sequence). The CDR3 spans 12 residues.

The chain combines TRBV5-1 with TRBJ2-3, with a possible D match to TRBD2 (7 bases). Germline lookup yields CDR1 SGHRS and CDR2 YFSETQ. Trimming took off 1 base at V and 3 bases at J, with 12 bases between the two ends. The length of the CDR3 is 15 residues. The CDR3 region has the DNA TGCGCCAGCAGCTTGTCGGGGGGCACAACAGATACGCAGTATTTT. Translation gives CASSLSGGTTDTQYF.

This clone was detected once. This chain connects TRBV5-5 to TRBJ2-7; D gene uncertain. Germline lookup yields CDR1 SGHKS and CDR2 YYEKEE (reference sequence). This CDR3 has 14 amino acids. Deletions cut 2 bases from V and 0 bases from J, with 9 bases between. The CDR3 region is CASSFPGSSYEQYV. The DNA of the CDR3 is TGTGCCAGCAGCTTTCCAGGCAGCTCCTACGAGCAGTACGTC.

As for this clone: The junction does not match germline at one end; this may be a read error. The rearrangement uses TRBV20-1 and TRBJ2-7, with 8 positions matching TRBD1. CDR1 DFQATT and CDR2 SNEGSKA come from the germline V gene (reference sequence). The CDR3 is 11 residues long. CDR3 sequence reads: CSARSQGASLF. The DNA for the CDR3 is TGCAGTGCTAGGTCTCAGGGGGCTAGTTTATTC.

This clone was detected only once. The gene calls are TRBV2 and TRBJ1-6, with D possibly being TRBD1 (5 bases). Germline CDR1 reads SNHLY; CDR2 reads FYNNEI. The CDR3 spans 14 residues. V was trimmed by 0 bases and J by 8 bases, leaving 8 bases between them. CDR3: CASSEAQAYSPLHF. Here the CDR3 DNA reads TGTGCCAGCAGTGAAGCACAGGCTTATTCACCCCTCCACTTT.